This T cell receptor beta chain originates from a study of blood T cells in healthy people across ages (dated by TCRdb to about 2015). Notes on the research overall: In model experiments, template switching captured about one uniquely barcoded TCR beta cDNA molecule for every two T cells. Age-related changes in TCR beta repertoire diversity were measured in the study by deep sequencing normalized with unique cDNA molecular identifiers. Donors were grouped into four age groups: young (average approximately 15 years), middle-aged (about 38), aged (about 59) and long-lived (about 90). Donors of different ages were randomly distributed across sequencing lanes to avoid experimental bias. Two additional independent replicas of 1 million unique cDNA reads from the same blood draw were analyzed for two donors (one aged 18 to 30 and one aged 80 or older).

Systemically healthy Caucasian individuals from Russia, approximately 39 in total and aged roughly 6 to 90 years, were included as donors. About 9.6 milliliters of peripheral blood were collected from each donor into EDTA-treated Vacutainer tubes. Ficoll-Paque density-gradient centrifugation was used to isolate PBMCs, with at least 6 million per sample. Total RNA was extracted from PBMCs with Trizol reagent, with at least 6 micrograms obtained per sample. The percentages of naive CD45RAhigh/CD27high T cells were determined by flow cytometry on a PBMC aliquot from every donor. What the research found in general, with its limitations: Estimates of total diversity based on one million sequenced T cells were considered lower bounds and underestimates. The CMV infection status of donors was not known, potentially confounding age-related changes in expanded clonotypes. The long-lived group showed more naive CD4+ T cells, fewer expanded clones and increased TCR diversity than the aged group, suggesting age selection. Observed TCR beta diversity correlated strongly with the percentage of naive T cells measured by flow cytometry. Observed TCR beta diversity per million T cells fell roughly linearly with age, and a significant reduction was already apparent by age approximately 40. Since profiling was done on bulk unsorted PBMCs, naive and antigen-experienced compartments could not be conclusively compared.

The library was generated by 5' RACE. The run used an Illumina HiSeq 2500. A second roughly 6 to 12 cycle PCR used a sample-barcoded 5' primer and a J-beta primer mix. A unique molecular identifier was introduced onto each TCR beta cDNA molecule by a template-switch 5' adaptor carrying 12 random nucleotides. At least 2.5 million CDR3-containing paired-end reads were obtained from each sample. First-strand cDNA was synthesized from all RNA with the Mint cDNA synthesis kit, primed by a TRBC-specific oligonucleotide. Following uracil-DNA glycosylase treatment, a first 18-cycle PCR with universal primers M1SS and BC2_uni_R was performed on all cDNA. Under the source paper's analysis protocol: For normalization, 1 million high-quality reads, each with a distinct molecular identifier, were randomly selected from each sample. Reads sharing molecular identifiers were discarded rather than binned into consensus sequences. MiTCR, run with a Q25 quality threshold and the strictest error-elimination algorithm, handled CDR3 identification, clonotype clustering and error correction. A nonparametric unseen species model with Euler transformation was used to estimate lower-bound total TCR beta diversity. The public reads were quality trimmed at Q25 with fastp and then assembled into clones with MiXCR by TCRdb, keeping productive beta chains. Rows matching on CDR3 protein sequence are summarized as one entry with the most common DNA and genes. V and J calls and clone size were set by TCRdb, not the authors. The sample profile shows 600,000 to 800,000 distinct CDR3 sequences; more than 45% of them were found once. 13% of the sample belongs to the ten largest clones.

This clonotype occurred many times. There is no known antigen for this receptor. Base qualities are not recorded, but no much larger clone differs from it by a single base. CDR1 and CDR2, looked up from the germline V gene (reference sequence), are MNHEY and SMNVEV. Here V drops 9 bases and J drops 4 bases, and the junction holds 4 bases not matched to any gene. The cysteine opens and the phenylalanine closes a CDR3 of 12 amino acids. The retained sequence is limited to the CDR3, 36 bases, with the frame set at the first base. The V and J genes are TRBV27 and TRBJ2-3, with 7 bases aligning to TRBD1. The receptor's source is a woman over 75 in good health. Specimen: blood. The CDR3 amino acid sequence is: CASRQGADTQYF. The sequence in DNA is TGTGCCAGTAGACAGGGAGCAGATACGCAGTATTTT.